This entry features one T cell receptor (beta chain) sequence. The antigen is not known. Losses at the gene ends were 5 bases for V and 5 bases for J; bases not matched to a gene: 3. Germline lookup yields CDR1 LNHDA and CDR2 SQIVND (reference sequence). The CDR3 spans 14 residues. The data are from a study of cytomegalovirus exposure and HLA in healthy donors. Sequenced by immunoSEQ multiplex PCR; TCRdb stores in-frame clones only, minus some. This table holds 110,000 to 150,000 clones, approximately 89% found once. Study-wide results and limits: Despite most TCR sequences being rare, some public TCRs occurred in many donors.

This TCR was recovered from a woman between 18 and 29 years old in good health and CMV-seropositive. Input material: PBMCs. The V call is TRBV19, the J call TRBJ2-5; 12 positions agree with TRBD2. Here the CDR3 DNA reads TGTGCCAGTAGTGTGACTAGCGGGGGCGAGACCCAGTACTTC. Translating it yields CASSVTSGGETQYF.